The 28 T cell receptor beta chains listed next were all sequenced from one sample in a study of T cell responses to AZD1222 COVID-19 vaccine. Here immunoSEQ multiplex PCR was the method, and the copy in TCRdb shows in-frame clones only, minus some. Counted here are approximately 100,000 clones, around nine tenths occurring once; the ten biggest clones make up about 8.7%. Sequencing used peripheral blood, obtained on day 0 of AZD1222 vaccination. The receptors stem from an adult in good health.

The chain is built from TRBV7-6 and TRBJ2-5, with D unresolved. Looked up from germline, CDR1 is SGHVS and CDR2 is FNYEAQ. The CDR3 is 14 amino acids. V lost 1 base and J lost 2, with 8 bases in between. In nucleotides, the CDR3 is TGTGCCAGCAGCTTAGAAATACTACAAGAGACCCAGTACTTC. This gives the protein CASSLEILQETQYF.

J is TRBJ2-6 and V is TRBV3-1 (or the pseudogene TRBV3-2), with D hard to call. Germline V gene lookup returns CDR1 LGHDT and CDR2 YNNKEL (reference sequence). V was cut by 7 bases and J by 0 bases, with 16 bases left in between. The CDR3 is made up of 17 amino acids. This CDR3 reads CASTPRTTFSGANVLTF. For the CDR3, the DNA is TGTGCCAGCACCCCAAGGACCACCTTCTCTGGGGCCAACGTCCTGACTTTC.

The J gene is TRBJ1-2, the V gene TRBV13, with a tentative D call TRBD1 (6 bases). The CDR3 loop spans 16 amino acids. The germline CDR1 and CDR2 sequences are PRHDT and FYEKMQ (reference sequence). Trimming cost V 3 bases and J 0 bases, with 14 bases left between them. CDR3 sequence: CASSFGPGGPNYGYTF. CDR3 nucleotides: TGTGCCAGCAGCTTCGGGCCTGGGGGCCCTAACTATGGCTACACCTTC. The full variable domain, with the rest looked up from reference TRBV13 and TRBJ1-2, is AAGVIQSPRHLIKEKRETATLKCYPIPRHDTVYWYQQGPGQDPQFLISFYEKMQSDKGSIPDRFSAQQFSDYHSELNMSSLELGDSALYFCASSFGPGGPNYGYTFGSGTRLTVV.

The V call is TRBV19, the J call TRBJ1-1; D may be TRBD1 (5 bases). Deletions cut 6 bases from V and 4 bases from J, with 9 bases between. The CDR3 contains 12 residues. Germline V gene lookup returns CDR1 LNHDA and CDR2 SQIVND (reference sequence). As DNA, the CDR3 is TGTGCCAGTAGAACAGGTGGCACTGAAGCTTTCTTT. Residues: CASRTGGTEAFF.

The rearrangement uses TRBV28 and TRBJ1-2; TRBD1 agrees at 7 bases. The CDR3 is 16 residues long. Looked up from germline, CDR1 is MDHEN and CDR2 is SYDVKM. The V and J ends lost 5 bases and 4 bases, in that order; junction bases with no gene match: 13. CDR3 sequence (DNA): TGTGCCAGCAGTCTAACAGGGGCTAGGGGCGCCTATGGCTACACCTTC. Protein sequence: CASSLTGARGAYGYTF.

The chain joins TRBV18 to TRBJ2-3, with D hard to call. Germline values: CDR1 KGHSH, CDR2 LQKENI. Trimming shortened V by 6 bases and J by 4 bases, and 8 bases separated the two germline ends. This CDR3 has 12 residues. As DNA, the CDR3 is TGTGCCAGCTCTCTTTTCTCAGATACGCAGTATTTT. Translating gives CASSLFSDTQYF.

The genes are TRBV2 and TRBJ1-4; no clear D. This CDR3 is 15 amino acids long. The germline V gene encodes CDR1 SNHLY and CDR2 FYNNEI. Deletions cut 10 bases from V and 0 bases from J, with 15 bases between. The CDR3 coding sequence is TGTGCCAACAAAAGGAGGGCGGCAACTAATGAAAAACTGTTTTTT. Its protein is CANKRRAATNEKLFF.

The CDR3 DNA follows: TGTGCCAGCAGCTTAGCTACGACAGGGGGACAAGAGACCCAGTACTTC. Encoded protein: CASSLATTGGQETQYF. The J gene is TRBJ2-5, the V gene TRBV7-2, with 9 bases identical to TRBD1. V was clipped by 0 bases and J by 2 bases; unmatched bases: 4. The CDR3 totals 16 residues. Germline lookup yields CDR1 SGHTA and CDR2 FQGNSA.

This chain links TRBV30 with TRBJ2-5; no firm D call. The germline V and J ends were trimmed by 3 bases and 4 bases, with 12 bases remaining between them. There are 13 residues in the CDR3. CDR1 is GTSNPN and CDR2 is SVGIG in the germline V gene (reference sequence). This CDR3 is CAWRAPAIETQYF. The CDR3 nucleotides read TGTGCCTGGAGGGCCCCGGCGATAGAGACCCAGTACTTC. Filled out from reference TRBV30 and TRBJ2-5, the complete variable domain reads SQTIHQWPATLVQPVGSPLSLECTVEGTSNPNLYWYRQAAGRGLQLLFYSVGIGQISSEVPQNLSASRPQDRQFILSSKKLLLSDSGFYLCAWRAPAIETQYFGPGTRLLVL.

The chain carries TRBV29-1 and TRBJ2-1, with a possible D match to TRBD2 (5 bases). The CDR3 loop spans 14 amino acids. Trimming pared 5 bases from V and 8 bases from J, leaving 19 bases between. Germline V gives CDR1 SQVTM, CDR2 ANQGSEA. The CDR3 here is CSVSLRGVVDEQFF. CDR3 DNA sequence: TGCAGCGTTTCGTTACGGGGAGTGGTCGATGAGCAGTTCTTC.

The chain uses TRBV7-2 and TRBJ2-1; 11 nucleotides agree with TRBD2. Germline CDR1 reads SGHTA; CDR2 reads FQGNSA. The V and J ends lost 6 bases and 2 bases, in that order; junction bases with no gene match: 6. This CDR3 comprises 16 residues. In DNA form, the CDR3 reads TGTGCCAGCAGTCCCCATAGCGGGGGGGCCTACAATGAGCAGTTCTTC. Translation: CASSPHSGGAYNEQFF.

The chain uses TRBV5-6 and TRBJ2-7, with TRBD2 identical over 7 bases. The germline V gene has CDR1 SGHDT and CDR2 YYEEEE. The junction had 7 bases not matched to a gene; V was cut back by 1 base and J by 3 bases. The CDR3 is made up of 15 amino acids. The CDR3 spells CASSLRLAANYEQYF. In nucleotides, the CDR3 is TGTGCCAGCAGCTTGCGTCTAGCGGCCAACTACGAGCAGTACTTC.

V gene TRBV12-3 or TRBV12-4 combines with J gene TRBJ2-1; D unclear. Trimming shortened V by 3 bases and J by 6 bases, and 9 bases separated the two germline ends. The CDR3 spans 13 residues. The CDR3 bases are TGTGCCAGCAGTTTCTCACTACCCAATGAGCAGTTCTTC. It codes for CASSFSLPNEQFF.

The rearrangement links TRBV14 to TRBJ2-7, with D tentatively TRBD1 (6 bases). Trimming left V 1 base short and J 2 bases short, with 9 bases between. Germline CDR1 is SGHDN and CDR2 is FVKESK. The CDR3 contains 14 residues. This CDR3 is CASSQVGGAYEQYF. Written as DNA, the CDR3 is TGTGCCAGCAGCCAAGTAGGGGGAGCCTACGAGCAGTACTTC. Together with reference TRBV14 and TRBJ2-7, the CDR3 gives the full variable domain: EAGVTQFPSHSVIEKGQTVTLRCDPISGHDNLYWYRRVMGKEIKFLLHFVKESKQDESGMPNNRFLAERTGGTYSTLKVQPAELEDSGVYFCASSQVGGAYEQYFGPGTRLTVT.

The CDR3 sequence is CASSYRGPSYEQYF. CDR3 DNA: TGTGCCAGCAGTTACAGGGGCCCCTCCTACGAGCAGTACTTC. The V and J genes are TRBV6-5 and TRBJ2-7; the D gene is possibly TRBD1 (5 bases). The CDR3 runs to 14 residues. V was cut by 2 bases and J by 0 bases, with 8 bases left in between. From germline, CDR1 is MNHEY and CDR2 SVGAGI.

The V call is TRBV27, the J call TRBJ2-7; 7 bases are shared with TRBD1. Trimming removed 3 bases from V and 3 bases from J; junction bases left unmatched: 5. The CDR3 covers 14 residues. Germline values: CDR1 MNHEY, CDR2 SMNVEV (reference sequence). CDR3 amino acids: CASSFSRTGYEQYF. In DNA, the CDR3 is TGTGCCAGCAGTTTCTCCCGGACAGGCTACGAGCAGTACTTC.

V is TRBV7-9 and J is TRBJ1-1; possible D gene TRBD1, 5 bases. Per germline, CDR1 SEHNR and CDR2 FQNEAQ (reference sequence). This CDR3 is built from 11 residues. The germline V and J ends were trimmed by 4 bases and 7 bases, with 7 bases remaining between them. The CDR3 nucleotides read TGTGCCAGCAGCTCGACAGATGAAGCTTTCTTT. It translates to CASSSTDEAFF.

The chain carries TRBV28 and TRBJ1-4, with D tentatively TRBD1 (6 bases). The length of the CDR3 is 15 residues. Between the trimmed V and J ends, which lost 7 bases and 0 bases, there was a span of 12 bases. Germline lookup yields CDR1 MDHEN and CDR2 SYDVKM. The CDR3 protein is CASTLQGSTNEKLFF. The CDR3 coding sequence is TGTGCCAGCACTCTACAGGGTTCAACTAATGAAAAACTGTTTTTT.

The chain has TRBV7-9 and TRBJ1-3; a possible D gene is TRBD1 (6 bases). The CDR3 consists of 14 residues. The V and J ends lost 3 bases and 6 bases respectively, with 12 bases between them. Germline V gives CDR1 SEHNR, CDR2 FQNEAQ (reference sequence). The CDR3 DNA reads as TGTGCCAGCAGCTTCGGGGGGCGAGAAAACACCATATATTTT. Translation: CASSFGGRENTIYF.

The chain employs TRBV4-3 and TRBJ1-2; D perhaps matches TRBD1 (5 bases). The CDR3 has 15 amino acids. Germline lookup yields CDR1 LGHNA and CDR2 YSLEER. Between the trimmed V and J ends, which lost 2 bases and 8 bases, there was a span of 18 bases. This chain's CDR3 is CASSQFRGPGWGYTF. In DNA, the CDR3 is TGCGCCAGCAGCCAATTTAGGGGTCCCGGTTGGGGCTACACCTTC.

The chain is built from TRBV28 and TRBJ2-1; 7 bases agree with TRBD1. This CDR3 region has 17 residues. The germline gives CDR1 MDHEN, CDR2 SYDVKM. Trimming removed 5 bases from V and 4 bases from J; junction bases left unmatched: 14. In nucleotides, the CDR3 is TGTGCCAGCAGTAAACACTCCGGGACAGAATTATACAATGAGCAGTTCTTC. Its translation is CASSKHSGTELYNEQFF.

The J gene is TRBJ2-2, the V gene TRBV2; maybe TRBD2 (5 bases). The germline V gene has CDR1 SNHLY and CDR2 FYNNEI. There are 15 residues in the CDR3. V gave up 2 bases and J gave up 4 bases, with 11 bases separating them. CDR3 protein: CASSEFGLATGELFF. Written as DNA, the CDR3 is TGTGCCAGCAGTGAATTTGGACTCGCCACCGGGGAGCTGTTTTTT.

The chain uses TRBV9 and TRBJ1-2, with unresolved D. Trimming pared 4 bases from V and 4 bases from J, leaving 14 bases between. Germline values: CDR1 SGDLS, CDR2 YYNGEE. The CDR3 loop spans 14 amino acids. The CDR3 DNA reads as TGTGCCAGCAGCCCTTTCCTAGGAATCTATGGCTACACCTTC. Its translation is CASSPFLGIYGYTF. The full variable domain, with the rest looked up from reference TRBV9 and TRBJ1-2, is DSGVTQTPKHLITATGQRVTLRCSPRSGDLSVYWYQQSLDQGLQFLIQYYNGEERAKGNILERFSAQQFPDLHSELNLSSLELGDSALYFCASSPFLGIYGYTFGSGTRLTVV.

The chain combines TRBV7-9 with TRBJ2-7; 7 nucleotides agree with TRBD1. Germline V gene lookup returns CDR1 SEHNR and CDR2 FQNEAQ (reference sequence). V shed 5 bases and J 4 bases; nucleotides not matched to a gene: 8. The CDR3 has 14 amino acids. The CDR3 region has the DNA TGTGCCAGCAGCCCCCCCCAGGGGGAATACGAGCAGTACTTC. Amino acid sequence: CASSPPQGEYEQYF.

This clone was picked up a small number of times. The chain joins TRBV5-4 to TRBJ2-1; D gene unclear. Deletions cut 4 bases from V and 7 bases from J, with 18 bases between. Germline V gene lookup returns CDR1 SGHNT and CDR2 YYREEE (reference sequence). The CDR3 has 15 amino acids. The CDR3 bases are TGTGCCAGCAGCCGGGCGGTAGTCCGGACGAATGAGCAGTTCTTC. This encodes CASSRAVVRTNEQFF.

The genes are TRBV18 and TRBJ2-2; D remains unclear. CDR3 length: 10 amino acids. The V end was cut by 8 bases, the J end by 8 bases, with 6 bases between. Germline V gene data show CDR1 as KGHSH and CDR2 as LQKENI. The CDR3 DNA sequence: TGTGCCAGCCAACAGGGGGAGCTGTTTTTT. Protein sequence: CASQQGELFF.

The V and J genes are TRBV5-1 and TRBJ2-2, with D perhaps assigned TRBD1 or TRBD2 (6 bases each). Looked up from germline, CDR1 is SGHRS and CDR2 is YFSETQ. The CDR3 extends over 13 amino acids. V lost 4 bases to trimming and J lost 6 bases, with 10 bases between them. The CDR3 reads CASSLRGAGELFF. The CDR3 DNA reads TGCGCCAGCAGCCTGAGGGGGGCCGGGGAGCTGTTTTTT.

The chain uses TRBV27 and TRBJ2-2; TRBD1 aligns across 10 bases. Germline CDR1 MNHEY, CDR2 SMNVEV (reference sequence). The CDR3 consists of 17 residues. The V and J ends lost 6 bases and 0 bases, in that order; junction bases with no gene match: 7. This CDR3 is CASRPRGQGTNTGELFF. Written as DNA, the CDR3 is TGTGCCAGCAGACCTAGGGGACAGGGGACGAACACCGGGGAGCTGTTTTTT.